Described below is a single T cell receptor (beta chain) sequence and its context. Its target is unknown. This specimen comes from a study of T cells in Graves' hyperthyroidism and ophthalmopathy. V was clipped by 1 base and J by 2 bases, with 15 bases between them. This CDR3 has 15 residues. Germline V gene sequence: CDR1 SQVTM, CDR2 ANQGSEA. Regarding the study as a whole: Through a model of 13 V-J features, ophthalmopathy was separated from stable hyperthyroidism. Blood samples included most of the expanded thyroid clonotypes exceeding 0.001.

There were TCR beta CDR3 regions amplified from RNA transcripts. Researchers ran a first-round RT-PCR on the TCR CDR3 using the HTBI primer set. TCRdb passed the multiplex PCR reads through MiXCR, listing each CDR3 protein once. The data contain about 560,000 distinct CDR3 sequences, over 15% of them seen just once; the ten biggest clones take up 15% to 20%. Patients having uncontrolled infection, another autoimmune disease, pregnancy or lactation were not included. Orbital computed tomography, thyroid ultrasound, serum thyroxine and TRAb, and clinical symptoms together informed the diagnoses. The sample was blood. The sequence came from a woman between 18 and 29 years old with Graves' hyperthyroidism. The rearrangement uses TRBV29-1 and TRBJ2-7; possibly TRBD1 for D (6 bases). The CDR3 DNA is TGCAGCGTTGAAGTCAGCAGGGGTCCCCCCTACGAGCAGTACTTC. Its protein is CSVEVSRGPPYEQYF.